The 24 T cell receptor beta chains listed next were all sequenced from one sample in a study of Ad26.COV2.S vaccination and SARS-CoV-2 variants. Regarding treatment: roughly 19 received Ad26.COV2.S at low or high dose, single or two shots; roughly five received placebo; per-sample allocation not given. Day 63 following the first vaccine or placebo injection was when the samples were taken. The method was immunoSEQ multiplex PCR; TCRdb's version includes in-frame clones alone and lacks a portion of them. The table shows around 300,000 clones, with 88% occurring only once. This specimen was peripheral blood, taken in a trial of Ad26.COV2.S vaccine versus placebo. The source of these receptors is a person aged 18-60 years who received the Ad26.COV2.S COVID-19 vaccine or a placebo.

The J gene is TRBJ1-2, the V gene TRBV7-2; 7 nucleotides line up with TRBD1. CDR3 length: 16 amino acids. Trimming cost V 4 bases and J 8 bases; bases outside gene matches: 16. Germline V CDR1 and CDR2: SGHTA, FQGNSA. The CDR3 DNA reads TGTGCCAGCAGCTCTACCATGGGACAGTGGATCGACGGCTACACCTTC. Protein: CASSSTMGQWIDGYTF.

The DNA of the CDR3 is TGTGCCAGCAGTAGACCCCGGGGGGGAGCTAACACTGAAGCTTTCTTT. Residues: CASSRPRGGANTEAFF. The gene calls are TRBV27 and TRBJ1-1; weak D call: TRBD1 (5 bases). V shed 5 bases and J shed 2 bases, with 18 bases lying between them. Per germline, CDR1 MNHEY and CDR2 SMNVEV (reference sequence). The CDR3 runs 16 residues.

Only one count was recorded for this clone. This chain uses TRBV3-1 (or the pseudogene TRBV3-2) with TRBJ1-1; 7 bases agree with TRBD1. This CDR3 is 16 amino acids long. V lost 4 bases and J lost 1; bases outside the gene matches: 9. Germline V gives CDR1 LGHDT, CDR2 YNNKEL (reference sequence). In DNA form, the CDR3 reads TGTGCCAGCAGCCCGACCGGGACAGAAAAGAACACTGAAGCTTTCTTT. As protein: CASSPTGTEKNTEAFF.

The chain has TRBV6-5 and TRBJ1-1; 10 bases line up with TRBD1. The V and J ends lost 2 bases and 7 bases, in that order; junction bases with no gene match: 4. Germline V gene lookup returns CDR1 MNHEY and CDR2 SVGAGI. The CDR3 spans 14 residues. In DNA, the CDR3 is TGTGCCAGCAGTTACAGACAGGGGGCCAATGAAGCTTTCTTT. Translating gives CASSYRQGANEAFF.

The chain employs TRBV2 and TRBJ2-5; D is unresolved. Trimming left V 3 bases short and J 0 bases short, with 5 bases between. The CDR3 runs to 13 residues. Looked up from germline, CDR1 is SNHLY and CDR2 is FYNNEI. The CDR3 coding sequence is TGTGCCAGCAGTGACAGGTACCAAGAGACCCAGTACTTC. Translated, it gives CASSDRYQETQYF.

The V call is TRBV7-9, the J call TRBJ1-5; possible D gene TRBD1, 6 bases. Deletions cut 5 bases from V and 8 bases from J, with 22 bases between. The CDR3 is 16 amino acids. Germline CDR1 reads SEHNR; CDR2 reads FQNEAQ (reference sequence). The CDR3: CASSHAGTRGEEPQHF. The CDR3 DNA reads as TGTGCCAGCAGCCACGCGGGTACCAGGGGAGAAGAGCCCCAGCATTTT.

The rearrangement joins TRBV7-9 to TRBJ1-1, with D unclear. This CDR3 comprises 13 residues. Germline CDR1 is SEHNR and CDR2 is FQNEAQ (reference sequence). V lost 4 bases to trimming and J lost 4 bases, with 10 bases between them. As DNA, the CDR3 is TGTGCCAGCAGCTCTTCTAGGAGCACTGAAGCTTTCTTT. Translated, it gives CASSSSRSTEAFF.

This sequence joins TRBV29-1 and TRBJ2-2, with 7 bases aligning to TRBD1. The germline gives CDR1 SQVTM, CDR2 ANQGSEA. Trimming at V came to 5 bases and at J to 7 bases, leaving 10 bases not matched to a gene. The CDR3 contains 14 residues. CDR3 in amino acids: CSVSTGFEVGELFF. CDR3 DNA: TGCAGCGTTTCGACAGGGTTTGAAGTCGGGGAGCTGTTTTTT.

This sequence joins TRBV6-2 or TRBV6-3 and TRBJ1-2, with TRBD1 identical over 7 bases. This CDR3 spans 13 amino acids. The germline CDR1 and CDR2 sequences are MNHEY and SVGEGT. V shed 5 bases, J shed 5 bases, and the junction held 5 bases outside the gene matches. CDR3: CASSEDRWYGYTF. The CDR3 DNA is TGTGCCAGCAGTGAGGACAGGTGGTATGGCTACACCTTC.

This sequence joins TRBV25-1 and TRBJ2-7; 8 nucleotides match TRBD1. This CDR3 is built from 15 residues. V lost 1 base, J lost 1 base, and 3 bases stayed unmatched. Germline loops: CDR1 MGHDK, CDR2 SYGVNS. The CDR3 loop is CASSESGTGSYEQYF. Here the CDR3 DNA reads TGTGCCAGCAGTGAATCTGGGACAGGATCCTACGAGCAGTACTTC.

As to this clone: Germline is not matched at one junction end, which may reflect a read error. J is TRBJ2-3 and V is TRBV7-7; 7 bases agree with TRBD1. The CDR3 is made up of 15 amino acids. Germline loops: CDR1 SSHAT, CDR2 FNYEAQ (reference sequence). The chain's CDR3 is CASSLVGQPGDTQYF. The DNA for the CDR3 is TGTGCTAGCAGCTTAGTGGGACAGCCAGGAGATACGCAGTATTTT.

J is TRBJ2-1 and V is TRBV4-3; TRBD1 or TRBD2 may be the D gene (5 bases each). Trimming stripped 4 bases from V and 4 bases from J, with 11 bases between. Per germline, CDR1 LGHNA and CDR2 YSLEER. This CDR3 comprises 14 residues. The CDR3 loop is CASSLGTEYNEQFF. CDR3 DNA: TGCGCCAGCAGCCTCGGGACCGAATACAATGAGCAGTTCTTC.

The V and J genes are TRBV5-8 and TRBJ1-5; 7 nucleotides agree with TRBD1. CDR3 length: 14 amino acids. Trimming removed 6 bases from V and 4 bases from J; junction bases left unmatched: 7. Per germline, CDR1 SGHTS and CDR2 YDEGEE. In DNA, the CDR3 is TGTGCCAGCAAGACCGGGACAGTAAATCAGCCCCAGCATTTT. Its protein is CASKTGTVNQPQHF.

This chain links TRBV19 with TRBJ2-2; D not certain. Germline CDR1 LNHDA, CDR2 SQIVND (reference sequence). The CDR3 is 13 residues long. CDR3 in DNA: TGTGCTACGAAAGGCAAGGGATCCGGGGAGCTGTTTTTT. Protein: CATKGKGSGELFF.

The V call is TRBV7-2, the J call TRBJ1-5; D ambiguous. Germline CDR1 is SGHTA and CDR2 is FQGNSA. CDR3 length: 16 amino acids. V dropped 1 base and J dropped 6 bases, with 16 bases sitting between them. CDR3 in amino acids: CASSLDLRVRSQPQHF. CDR3 coding DNA: TGTGCCAGCAGCTTAGATTTAAGGGTGAGGAGTCAGCCCCAGCATTTT.

The chain joins TRBV7-3 to TRBJ2-3, with TRBD2 matching over 14 bases. J lost 1 base, V lost 1 base, and 4 bases had no gene match. Germline V gene sequence: CDR1 SGHTA, CDR2 FQGTGA. The CDR3 totals 18 residues. CDR3 loop: CASSLKTSGRGGTDTQYF. The CDR3 nucleotides are TGTGCCAGCAGCTTAAAGACTAGCGGGAGGGGGGGCACAGATACGCAGTATTTT.

On this clone: Other DNA sequences in this sample translate to the same CDR3. CDR3 DNA: TGTGCCAGCAGTTTATCGGGGACGGGGAACACTGAAGCTTTCTTT. Protein: CASSLSGTGNTEAFF. V and J are TRBV27 and TRBJ1-1; D might be TRBD1 (5 bases). This CDR3 has 15 residues. The V end was cut by 0 bases, the J end by 1 base, with 9 bases between. Germline V CDR1 and CDR2: MNHEY, SMNVEV (reference sequence).

The J gene is TRBJ1-1, the V gene TRBV19; TRBD1 agrees at 8 bases. The CDR3 contains 12 residues. Germline V gene sequence: CDR1 LNHDA, CDR2 SQIVND (reference sequence). The V and J ends lost 2 bases and 11 bases, in that order; junction bases with no gene match: 4. CDR3 nucleotide sequence: TGTGCCAGTAGTATAAACAGGGGGATGGCTTTCTTT. It codes for CASSINRGMAFF.

This clone has just one count. The V and J genes are TRBV6-5 and TRBJ2-1; D is tentatively TRBD1 or TRBD2 (6 bases each). The V gene's germline CDR1 is MNHEY and CDR2 SVGAGI. The length of the CDR3 is 15 residues. V gave up 7 bases and J gave up 4 bases, with 17 bases separating them. CDR3 in DNA: TGTGCCAGCACCCAGGGGCGGGGAGGATACAATGAGCAGTTCTTC. It yields the protein CASTQGRGGYNEQFF.

The rearrangement links TRBV3-1 (or the pseudogene TRBV3-2) to TRBJ2-3; D is ambiguous. Trimming took off 4 bases at V and 5 bases at J, with 19 bases between the two ends. Germline V gene data show CDR1 as LGHDT and CDR2 as YNNKEL (reference sequence). This CDR3 has 16 amino acids. CDR3 sequence reads: CASSLTAPVMQDTQYF. The CDR3 DNA is TGTGCCAGCAGCCTTACTGCTCCTGTCATGCAAGATACGCAGTATTTT.

CDR3 in amino acids: CASSLVSGDSNQPQHF. For the CDR3, the DNA is TGTGCCAGCAGCTTAGTTTCCGGGGATAGCAATCAGCCCCAGCATTTT. V is TRBV7-2 and J is TRBJ1-5; no firm D call. The CDR3 is made up of 16 amino acids. V was trimmed by 1 base and J by 0 bases, leaving 10 bases between them. Per the germline V gene, CDR1 is SGHTA and CDR2 is FQGNSA.

The chain uses TRBV19 and TRBJ2-2, with 10 bases fitting TRBD1. V lost 3 bases to trimming and J lost 4 bases; unmatched junction nucleotides: 5. Germline V gives CDR1 LNHDA, CDR2 SQIVND (reference sequence). The CDR3 runs 16 residues. CDR3: CASSMGTGVITGELFF. The CDR3 bases are TGTGCCAGTAGTATGGGGACAGGGGTAATCACCGGGGAGCTGTTTTTT.

This sequence joins TRBV5-4 and TRBJ1-6; D not certain. The V end was cut by 0 bases, the J end by 7 bases, with 11 bases between. The CDR3 contains 15 residues. The germline V gene encodes CDR1 SGHNT and CDR2 YYREEE (reference sequence). CDR3 loop: CASSLDSGINSPLHF. The DNA of the CDR3 is TGTGCCAGCAGCTTGGACAGCGGGATAAATTCACCCCTCCACTTT.

In its sample, this clone was seen a few times. The chain couples TRBV30 to TRBJ2-2; 7 bases match TRBD1. Germline lookup yields CDR1 GTSNPN and CDR2 SVGIG (reference sequence). V dropped 5 bases and J dropped 1; count of bases not matched to a gene: 4. This CDR3 has 14 residues. The CDR3 nucleotides read TGTGCCTGGTTAGGGGGCGTGAACACCGGGGAGCTGTTTTTT. Its protein product is CAWLGGVNTGELFF. Full variable domain (remainder filled in from reference TRBV30 and TRBJ2-2): SQTIHQWPATLVQPVGSPLSLECTVEGTSNPNLYWYRQAAGRGLQLLFYSVGIGQISSEVPQNLSASRPQDRQFILSSKKLLLSDSGFYLCAWLGGVNTGELFFGEGSRLTVL.